These T cell receptor beta chains were read from a single sample in a study of shared clonotypes between healthy human individuals. Sequencing was performed with immunoSEQ multiplex PCR; in TCRdb, only in-frame clones are kept and a portion is missing. The table shows roughly 2,000,000 clones, with just under 95% occurring only once. Sequenced input: naive CD8+ T cells sorted from blood. Receptors originate from a man between 18 and 29 years old in good health. Both conserved end residues are part of each CDR3. D genes are given only for firm matches. Clone size is not always given. Where it is, it says once, few, many or a class for expanded clones.

TGCGCCAGCAGCTTTGGGAACAGTGGAGAGACCCAGTACTTC,CASSFGNSGETQYF,TRBV5-1,.,TRBJ2-5,.
TGTGCCAGCAGCTTTGCGGGTGGCCCGGAGCTGTTTTTT,CASSFAGGPELFF,TRBV6-6,.,TRBJ2-2,.
TGTGCCAGCAGCAAATTCAAGGGGTATAGCAATCAGCCCCAGCATTTT,CASSKFKGYSNQPQHF,TRBV21-1,.,TRBJ1-5,once
TGTGCCTGGAGTGAGTTGGGGTTCGATCAGCCCCAGCATTTT,CAWSELGFDQPQHF,TRBV30,.,TRBJ1-5,.
TGTGCCAGTAGTACGGGGACAGGCGATTCACCCCTCCACTTT,CASSTGTGDSPLHF,TRBV19,TRBD1,TRBJ1-6,.
TGTGCCAGCAGTACGGGCGGAGATGGCTACACCTTC,CASSTGGDGYTF,TRBV27,.,TRBJ1-2,.
TGTGCCAGCAGTTCCTACCCGGGACTAGCGGGACCGAACTACGAGCAGTACTTC,CASSSYPGLAGPNYEQYF,TRBV27,TRBD2,TRBJ2-7,.
TGTGCCAGCAGTCAAGGGGGCTTGCAGCCCCAGCATTTT,CASSQGGLQPQHF,TRBV27,TRBD1,TRBJ1-5,.
TGTGCCAGCAGTTACTCCCCGGGACAGGGGGCTTCACCCCTCCACTTT,CASSYSPGQGASPLHF,TRBV6-5,TRBD1,TRBJ1-6,.
TGTGCCAGCTTCCCAGCGGGGGGGCGTTCAGATACGCAGTATTTT,CASFPAGGRSDTQYF,TRBV5-4,TRBD2,TRBJ2-3,.
TGTGCCCCTCGCGGGTGGCGGTTCCCCTACGAGCAGTACTTC,CAPRGWRFPYEQYF,TRBV21-1,.,TRBJ2-7,few
TGTGCCAGCAGCGTAGGTGTAAACACAGATACGCAGTATTTT,CASSVGVNTDTQYF,TRBV9,.,TRBJ2-3,.
TGTGCCAGCAGCGCGGGACTAGCGGGGGGGAACAATGAGCAGTTCTTC,CASSAGLAGGNNEQFF,TRBV9,TRBD2,TRBJ2-1,.
TGTGCCAGCAGCCGGGGGGGGGCCTACGAGCAGTACTTC,CASSRGGAYEQYF,TRBV5-4,TRBD2,TRBJ2-7,.
TGTGCCATCAGTGAGTCAGGAGGCGCATCCTATGGCTACACCTTC,CAISESGGASYGYTF,TRBV10-3,.,TRBJ1-2,.
TGCGCCAGCAGCTTGAGTGCAGCGGGAGGACCTTTTGCCTACAATGAGCAGTTCTTC,CASSLSAAGGPFAYNEQFF,TRBV5-1,TRBD2,TRBJ2-1,.
TGTGCCAGCAGCTTAGTCAAGGGACAGGGGGCGCGGGACTATGGCTACACCTTC,CASSLVKGQGARDYGYTF,TRBV13,TRBD1,TRBJ1-2,.
TGTGCCAGCAGCTCCAGCCGGACTTGGGAACCGGAGCAGTTCTTC,CASSSSRTWEPEQFF,TRBV7-2,.,TRBJ2-1,once
TGTGCCAGCAGTGGGGGAGGACTAGCGGGCGATTCCTACAATGAGCAGTTCTTC,CASSGGGLAGDSYNEQFF,TRBV2,TRBD2,TRBJ2-1,once
TGTGCCAGCAGTGAAGAGCGGACAGGGGGAGGAGAGACCCAGTACTTC,CASSEERTGGGETQYF,TRBV2,TRBD1,TRBJ2-5,once
TGTGCCAGCAGCTTGGACAGGAACACTGAAGCTTTCTTT,CASSLDRNTEAFF,TRBV6-5,.,TRBJ1-1,.
TGTGCCAGCAGCCAAGAGTCCGGAGATGGCTACACCTTC,CASSQESGDGYTF,TRBV14,.,TRBJ1-2,.
TGTGCCTGGAGTGTAATTTCTCCGGGCCATGGCTACACCTTC,CAWSVISPGHGYTF,TRBV30,.,TRBJ1-2,.
TGTGCCAGCAGCCCAGCCCGGGTGTCCGAGCCCAGGGCCTTGAACAATGAGCAGTTCTTC,CASSPARVSEPRALNNEQFF,TRBV7-6,.,TRBJ2-1,.
TGTGCCAGCAGCTCACCACTAGGGACAGATACGCAGTATTTT,CASSSPLGTDTQYF,TRBV5-4,.,TRBJ2-3,.
TGTGCCAGCAGCCTGATAGGGAATGAGCAGTTCTTC,CASSLIGNEQFF,TRBV7-9,.,TRBJ2-1,.
TGTGCCAGCAGCGTTCTCGGGACAGGGAAGAATGAGCAGTTCTTC,CASSVLGTGKNEQFF,TRBV6-1,TRBD1,TRBJ2-1,.
TGTGCCAGCAGCCACCCCCCTGAGGGGATGAGAGACACTGAAGCTTTCTTT,CASSHPPEGMRDTEAFF,TRBV7-6,.,TRBJ1-1,.
TGTGCCAGCAGTGAAATGGGCGATGAGACAGGGAGTTTCCATGGCTACACCTTC,CASSEMGDETGSFHGYTF,TRBV6-1,TRBD1,TRBJ1-2,.
TGTGCCAGCAGCTTTGGGAACCCACGCGTAGGCGGCTACACCTTC,CASSFGNPRVGGYTF,TRBV7-2,.,TRBJ1-2,.
TGTGCCAGCAGTTACCCGCAGGGGGTTAGTTTAAATGAGCAGTTCTTC,CASSYPQGVSLNEQFF,TRBV6-6,TRBD1,TRBJ2-1,.
TGTGCCAGCAGTTATGACTACGGCTCCTACAATGAGCAGTTCTTC,CASSYDYGSYNEQFF,TRBV6-5,.,TRBJ2-1,.
TGTGCCAGCAGTGACTCGAAGGGCGTTCCCTACAATGAGCAGTTCTTC,CASSDSKGVPYNEQFF,TRBV6-4,.,TRBJ2-1,.
TGTGCCAGCAGTGAACTTAGGGGCGTAGAGACCCAGTACTTC,CASSELRGVETQYF,TRBV6-1,.,TRBJ2-5,.
TGCAGCGTTTCCGGGGGTCTTCTTCCCTACGAGCAGTACTTC,CSVSGGLLPYEQYF,TRBV29-1,.,TRBJ2-7,.
TGTGCCAGCAGCGCCCTTTCGGCGTACCCCCCGAACGACTTAACGTACTTC,CASSALSAYPPNDLTYF,TRBV21-1,.,TRBJ2-7,once
TGTGCCAGCTCGTCTAAAGGACAGCTAAACACCGGGGAGCTGTTTTTT,CASSSKGQLNTGELFF,TRBV7-9,.,TRBJ2-2,.
TGTGCCACCAGCAGAGATTCCCGGGAGGGCTATGGCTACACCTTC,CATSRDSREGYGYTF,TRBV15,.,TRBJ1-2,.
TGTGCCAGCAGCTTAGACCCCGGACTAGCGCGAGCGGAGACCCAGTACTTC,CASSLDPGLARAETQYF,TRBV11-2,TRBD2,TRBJ2-5,.
TGCAGCGTCGAAGCAGGGGTGGACTACGAGCAGTACTTC,CSVEAGVDYEQYF,TRBV29-1,.,TRBJ2-7,.
TGTGCCAGCAGCTTGCTTGCGGGGGCCGCCTACGAGCAGTACTTC,CASSLLAGAAYEQYF,TRBV7-8,.,TRBJ2-7,.
TGCGCCAGCAGTGACGGTCCTGCCTCTACCGAAGCTTTCTTT,CASSDGPASTEAFF,TRBV4-1,.,TRBJ1-1,.
TGTGCCAGCAGCGCACCCTTAGGGGCCGGGGAGCTGTTTTTT,CASSAPLGAGELFF,TRBV6-1,.,TRBJ2-2,.
TGTGCCAGCACAGGGGGGAACACCGGGGAGCTGTTTTTT,CASTGGNTGELFF,TRBV5-6,TRBD1,TRBJ2-2,.
TGTGCCAGCAGCTTAGGCGGGATTTGGGACTCCCACGAGCAGTACTTC,CASSLGGIWDSHEQYF,TRBV7-6,.,TRBJ2-7,.
TGCAGCGCCCAGGGGGTATACGAAAAACTGTTTTTT,CSAQGVYEKLFF,TRBV29-1,TRBD1,TRBJ1-4,.
TGCGCCAGCAGCCCCCTGGGTGGGGACGAGCAGTACTTC,CASSPLGGDEQYF,TRBV4-3,.,TRBJ2-7,.
TGTGCCAGCAGCTCCCCTGTGGGCGGGGGGGTTAATGAGCAGTTCTTC,CASSSPVGGGVNEQFF,TRBV11-2,TRBD2,TRBJ2-1,.
TGTGCCAGCAGGGTCAGGGGGTATGGGGAGCAGTACTTC,CASRVRGYGEQYF,TRBV27,TRBD1,TRBJ2-7,.
TGTGCCTGGAGTTTTGGAGGCTACGAGCAGTACTTC,CAWSFGGYEQYF,TRBV30,.,TRBJ2-7,.
TGTGCCAGCAGCAACTGGACAGAGACTAACTATGGCTACACCTTC,CASSNWTETNYGYTF,TRBV7-9,.,TRBJ1-2,once
TGTGCCAGCAGCTTAGATGAGGACGGGAACACTGAAGCTTTCTTT,CASSLDEDGNTEAFF,TRBV7-6,.,TRBJ1-1,.
TGCGCCAGCAGCCAAGACGGTGTCCGGGCCACTGAAGCTTTCTTT,CASSQDGVRATEAFF,TRBV5-1,.,TRBJ1-1,.
TGTGCCAGCAGTCACGAAGGGCAGCTAGCAGCAGGCAATGAGCAGTTCTTC,CASSHEGQLAAGNEQFF,TRBV9,.,TRBJ2-1,.
TGTGCCTGGAATGCGGGTGGAGAGCAGTACTTC,CAWNAGGEQYF,TRBV30,.,TRBJ2-7,.
TGTGCCTGGGGTGAAGGGCGCGCCGAGCAGTACTTC,CAWGEGRAEQYF,TRBV30,.,TRBJ2-7,once